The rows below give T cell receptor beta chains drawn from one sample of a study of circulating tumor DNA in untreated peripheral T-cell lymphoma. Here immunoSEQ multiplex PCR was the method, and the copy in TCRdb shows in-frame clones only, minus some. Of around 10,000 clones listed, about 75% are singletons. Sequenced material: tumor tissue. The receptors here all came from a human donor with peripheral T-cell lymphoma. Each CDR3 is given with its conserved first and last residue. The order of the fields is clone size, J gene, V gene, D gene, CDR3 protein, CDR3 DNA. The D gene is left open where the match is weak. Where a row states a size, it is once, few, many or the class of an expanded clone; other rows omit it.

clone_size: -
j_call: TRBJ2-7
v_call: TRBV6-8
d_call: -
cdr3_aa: CASSRTVRDPYEQYF
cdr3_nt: TGTGCCAGCAGTCGGACAGTTCGGGACCCCTACGAGCAGTACTTC

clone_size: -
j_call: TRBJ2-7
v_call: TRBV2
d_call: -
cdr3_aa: CASTTGNSYEQYF
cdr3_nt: TGTGCCAGCACCACGGGGAACTCCTACGAGCAGTACTTC

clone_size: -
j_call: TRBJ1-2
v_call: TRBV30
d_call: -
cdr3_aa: CAWSVDRAMSYTF
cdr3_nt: TGTGCCTGGAGTGTGGACAGAGCTATGAGCTACACCTTC

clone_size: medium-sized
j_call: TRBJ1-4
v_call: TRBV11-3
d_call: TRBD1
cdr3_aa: CASSLGGQGRGKLFF
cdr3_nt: TGTGCCAGCAGCTTAGGCGGACAGGGGAGAGGAAAACTGTTTTTT

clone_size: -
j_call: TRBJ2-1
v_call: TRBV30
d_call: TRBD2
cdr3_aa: CAWAGLAGGSSYNEQFF
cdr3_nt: TGTGCCTGGGCAGGCCTAGCGGGGGGGAGCTCCTACAATGAGCAGTTCTTC

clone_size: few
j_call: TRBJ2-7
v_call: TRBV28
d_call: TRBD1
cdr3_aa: CASIPTTGQGSYEQYF
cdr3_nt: TGTGCCAGCATTCCAACCACGGGACAGGGTTCCTACGAGCAGTACTTC

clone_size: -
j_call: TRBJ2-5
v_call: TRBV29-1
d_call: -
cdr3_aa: CSVEGGREKEETQYF
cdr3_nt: TGCAGCGTTGAAGGGGGAAGGGAGAAGGAAGAGACCCAGTACTTC

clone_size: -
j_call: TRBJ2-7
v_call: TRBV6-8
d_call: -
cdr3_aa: CASSYLVLSYEQYF
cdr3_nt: TGTGCCAGCAGTTACCTCGTCCTCTCCTACGAGCAGTACTTC

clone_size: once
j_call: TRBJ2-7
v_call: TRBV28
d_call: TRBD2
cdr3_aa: CASSLLSGGSYEQYF
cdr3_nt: TGTGCCAGCAGTTTATTGTCGGGGGGTTCTTACGAGCAGTACTTC

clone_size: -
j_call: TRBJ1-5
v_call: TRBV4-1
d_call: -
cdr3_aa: CASSQDRAENSNQPQHF
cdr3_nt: TGCGCCAGCAGCCAAGATAGGGCGGAGAATAGCAATCAGCCCCAGCATTTT

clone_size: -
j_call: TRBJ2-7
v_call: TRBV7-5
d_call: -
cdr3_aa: CASSSDPDRLYYEQYF
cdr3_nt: TGTGCCAGCAGCTCCGACCCGGACAGGCTATACTACGAGCAGTACTTC

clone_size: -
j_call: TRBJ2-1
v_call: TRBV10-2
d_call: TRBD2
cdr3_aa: CASSILAGGPSYHNEQFF
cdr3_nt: TGCGCCAGCAGCATACTAGCGGGGGGGCCTTCTTATCACAATGAGCAGTTCTTC

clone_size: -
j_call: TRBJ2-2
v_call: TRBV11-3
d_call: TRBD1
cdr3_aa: CASSLVGQAAGELFF
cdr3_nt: TGTGCCAGCAGCTTAGTTGGACAGGCCGCCGGGGAGCTGTTTTTT

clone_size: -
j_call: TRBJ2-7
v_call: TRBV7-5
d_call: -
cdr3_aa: CASSLSRTGGEQYF
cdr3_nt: TGTGCCAGCAGCTTATCACGGACAGGGGGTGAGCAGTACTTC

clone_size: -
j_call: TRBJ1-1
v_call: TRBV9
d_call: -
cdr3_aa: CASSVGPATAGEAFF
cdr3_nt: TGTGCCAGCAGTGTAGGCCCGGCGACAGCGGGAGAAGCTTTCTTT

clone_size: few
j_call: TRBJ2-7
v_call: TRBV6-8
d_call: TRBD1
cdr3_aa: CASSSRGQGSSYEQYF
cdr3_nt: TGTGCCAGCAGCTCGAGGGGACAGGGAAGCTCCTACGAGCAGTACTTC

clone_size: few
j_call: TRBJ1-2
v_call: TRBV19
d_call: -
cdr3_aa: CASSTTGTARYYGYTF
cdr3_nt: TGTGCCAGTAGTACAACCGGGACGGCTCGATACTATGGCTACACCTTC

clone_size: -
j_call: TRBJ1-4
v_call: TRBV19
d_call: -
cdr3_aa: CASSKARDRFEKLFF
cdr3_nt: TGTGCCAGTAGCAAGGCCCGGGACCGCTTTGAAAAACTGTTTTTT